The 32 T cell receptor gamma chains below come from one sample, sequenced in a study of Vδ1+ human thymocytes. Study-wide results and limits: Thymic TRG and TRD repertoires appeared highly polyclonal, with Gaussian CDR3 length distributions.

Sequences come from RNA converted to cDNA by reverse transcription. CDR3 amplicons came from multiplex PCR with pooled V-gene forward and constant-region reverse primers. TCRdb called clones anew from the multiplex PCR reads with CATT. The sample lists about 36,000 gamma-chain clones; roughly a fifth were seen once. Which antigens these TCRs recognize remains unknown. Source material: Vdelta1+ gamma-delta thymocytes from the thymus. Subset given: FACS-sorted CD3+ TCRalphabeta- TCRVdelta1+ TCRVdelta2- thymocytes. Receptors were obtained from a girl less than two years old who had congenital heart surgery.

V and J are TRGV2 and TRGJ1 or TRGJ2. Germline CDR1 reads EGSNGY; CDR2 reads YDSYNSKV. Trimming took 1 base from V and 10 from J; bases not matched to a gene: 13. CDR3 size: 14 residues. Here the CDR3 DNA reads TGTGCCACCTGGGACGGTTTGGGGGGTCGGAAGAAACTCTTT. It translates to CATWDGLGGRKKLF.

This sequence joins TRGV3 and TRGJ1 or TRGJ2. The CDR3 runs to 11 residues. The germline V gene encodes CDR1 VTNTFY and CDR2 YDVSTARD (reference sequence). Losses at the gene ends were 5 bases for V and 11 bases for J; bases not matched to a gene: 9. The chain's CDR3 is CATWVGPQKLF. The CDR3 DNA reads as TGTGCCACCTGGGTCGGGCCGCAGAAACTCTTT.

This clone was detected a few times. This same CDR3 is encoded by further DNA sequences in the sample. This chain joins TRGV3 and TRGJ1 or TRGJ2. The germline CDR1 and CDR2 sequences are VTNTFY and YDVSTARD (reference sequence). The CDR3 totals 15 residues. Trimming cost V 0 bases and J 3 bases; bases outside gene matches: 8. This CDR3 is CATWDRPGGYYKKLF. CDR3 sequence (DNA): TGTGCCACCTGGGACAGGCCCGGGGGTTATTATAAGAAACTCTTT.

Concerning this clone: Other DNA sequences from this sample encode an identical CDR3 as well. The chain recombines TRGV3 with TRGJ1 or TRGJ2. The CDR3 runs 14 residues. In germline, CDR1 is VTNTFY, CDR2 YDVSTARD (reference sequence). The junction had 5 bases not matched to a gene; V was cut back by 0 bases and J by 3 bases. The CDR3 sequence is CATWDRQGYYKKLF. CDR3 in DNA: TGTGCCACCTGGGACAGGCAGGGTTATTATAAGAAACTCTTT.

V and J are TRGV8 and TRGJP2. CDR3 length: 16 residues. From germline, CDR1 is VENAVY and CDR2 YDSYNSRV. The V gene end was trimmed by 1 base and the J gene end by 3 bases; junction bases not matched to a gene: 8. The DNA for the CDR3 is TGTGCCACCTGGGATAGCCTTTGGGGTAGTGATTGGATCAAGACGTTT. Its translation is CATWDSLWGSDWIKTF.

The V gene is TRGV4, the J gene TRGJ1 or TRGJ2. Germline V gene data show CDR1 as EGSTGY and CDR2 as YDSYTSSV. CDR3 length: 12 amino acids. J lost 4 bases, V lost 6 bases, and 6 bases had no gene match. The CDR3: CATWNQYYKKLF. CDR3 nucleotide sequence: TGTGCCACCTGGAACCAATATTATAAGAAACTCTTT.

This clone was detected a few times. The chain links TRGV4 to TRGJ1 or TRGJ2. Germline V gene data show CDR1 as EGSTGY and CDR2 as YDSYTSSV. There are 14 residues in the CDR3. The trim removed 2 bases at V and 4 bases at J, leaving 8 bases unmatched. CDR3 protein: CATWDALEYYKKLF. CDR3 in DNA: TGTGCCACCTGGGATGCGCTTGAATATTATAAGAAACTCTTT.

Details on this clone: A junction end diverges from the germline sequence, so it may reflect a read error. The rearrangement joins TRGV4 to TRGJ1 or TRGJ2. Germline CDR1 EGSTGY, CDR2 YDSYTSSV. This CDR3 comprises 11 residues. DNA for the CDR3: TGTGCCACCCGGGACGTGAACAGGAAACTCTTT. Translation: CATRDVNRKLF.

The chain uses TRGV8 and TRGJ1 or TRGJ2. Looked up from germline, CDR1 is VENAVY and CDR2 is YDSYNSRV. The junction had 9 bases not matched to a gene; V was cut back by 7 bases and J by 6 bases. This CDR3 is 12 amino acids long. As DNA, the CDR3 is TGTGCCACCTGCTCCAGAGGTTATAAGAAACTCTTT. Its translation is CATCSRGYKKLF.

Regarding this clone: Other DNA sequences in the same sample also yield this CDR3. This chain connects TRGV2 to TRGJ1 or TRGJ2. Looked up from germline, CDR1 is EGSNGY and CDR2 is YDSYNSKV. V trimming: 1 base; J trimming: 7 bases; junction bases outside the gene matches: 7. The CDR3 sequence is 13 residues long. The CDR3 spells CATWDGPHYKKLF. The CDR3, as DNA: TGTGCCACCTGGGACGGCCCCCACTATAAGAAACTCTTT.

This clone is medium-sized. The same CDR3 arises from other DNA sequences in this sample as well. The rearrangement joins TRGV9 to TRGJ1 or TRGJ2. Germline V gene lookup returns CDR1 GITISATS and CDR2 ISYDGTV (reference sequence). J lost 7 bases, V lost 2 bases, and 2 bases had no gene match. CDR3 length: 11 amino acids. CDR3: CALWEGYKKLF. The CDR3, as DNA: TGTGCCTTGTGGGAGGGATATAAGAAACTCTTT.

This clone was seen a handful of times. The same CDR3 is also encoded by other DNA sequences in this sample. The rearrangement joins TRGV8 to TRGJP2. The ends lost 4 bases at V and 6 bases at J; junction bases unmatched: 2. CDR3 length: 12 amino acids. CDR1 and CDR2 (germline): VENAVY, YDSYNSRV. The CDR3, as DNA: TGTGCCACCTGGGAAGGTGATTGGATCAAGACGTTT. Its protein product is CATWEGDWIKTF.

V usage is TRGV9 and J usage is TRGJ1 or TRGJ2. The CDR3 sequence is 10 residues long. V dropped 1 base and J dropped 15; count of bases not matched to a gene: 6. From germline, CDR1 is GITISATS and CDR2 ISYDGTV (reference sequence). CDR3 bases: TGTGCCTTGTGGGAGGTCCTGGGACTCTTT. Translation gives CALWEVLGLF.

The chain is built from TRGV4 and TRGJ1 or TRGJ2. Germline assignment: CDR1 EGSTGY and CDR2 YDSYTSSV. The CDR3 consists of 10 residues. V gave up 8 bases and J gave up 8 bases; unmatched junction bases: 6. CDR3: CATFGNKKLF. The CDR3 nucleotides read TGTGCCACCTTTGGGAATAAGAAACTCTTT.

This sequence joins TRGV3 and TRGJ1 or TRGJ2. The germline V gene encodes CDR1 VTNTFY and CDR2 YDVSTARD (reference sequence). This CDR3 region has 11 residues. V lost 5 bases and J lost 9; bases outside the gene matches: 7. CDR3 sequence (DNA): TGTGCCACCTGGGTTAAAACTAAGAAACTCTTT. Protein product: CATWVKTKKLF.

This clone showed up just a few times. This same CDR3 is encoded by further DNA sequences in the sample. V is TRGV4 and J is TRGJ1 or TRGJ2. Germline CDR1 EGSTGY, CDR2 YDSYTSSV. The V gene end was trimmed by 1 base and the J gene end by 8 bases; junction bases not matched to a gene: 5. The CDR3 is made up of 12 amino acids. CDR3 residues: CATWDGRHKKLF. The CDR3 DNA is TGTGCCACCTGGGATGGTCGGCATAAGAAACTCTTT.

This clone was detected a few times. The rearrangement uses TRGV2 and TRGJ1 or TRGJ2. Germline CDR1 EGSNGY, CDR2 YDSYNSKV. J was trimmed by 0 bases and V by 0 bases; bases with no gene match: 8. The CDR3 length is 16 residues. The CDR3 spells CATWDGQVPNYYKKLF. The CDR3 nucleotides read TGTGCCACCTGGGACGGGCAGGTCCCGAATTATTATAAGAAACTCTTT.

This clone was seen once. The J gene is TRGJP, the V gene TRGV9. Trimming removed 0 bases from V and 6 bases from J; junction bases left unmatched: 8. CDR1 is GITISATS, CDR2 ISYDGTV, per germline (reference sequence). The CDR3 spans 18 residues. CDR3 bases: TGTGCCTTGTGGGAGGTGATTGATCGAGAGTTGGGCAAAAAAATCAAGGTATTT. The encoded protein is CALWEVIDRELGKKIKVF.

On this clone itself: The same CDR3 is also encoded by other DNA sequences in this sample. The V gene is TRGV3, the J gene TRGJ1 or TRGJ2. J gave up 4 bases and V 3 bases, and 6 bases lay outside the gene matches. The CDR3 is 13 amino acids. Germline V gives CDR1 VTNTFY, CDR2 YDVSTARD (reference sequence). The CDR3 protein is CATWDGGYYKKLF. CDR3 bases: TGTGCCACCTGGGACGGCGGGTATTATAAGAAACTCTTT.

Notes on this clone: Other DNA sequences in this sample translate to the same CDR3. This chain connects TRGV9 to TRGJ1 or TRGJ2. The CDR3 sequence is 13 residues long. Trimming at V came to 0 bases and at J to 6 bases, leaving 5 bases not matched to a gene. The germline gives CDR1 GITISATS, CDR2 ISYDGTV (reference sequence). In nucleotides, the CDR3 is TGTGCCTTGTGGGAGGTGCTGGGTTATAAGAAACTCTTT. Its translation: CALWEVLGYKKLF.

The J gene is TRGJ1 or TRGJ2, the V gene TRGV9. The CDR3 has 11 residues. CDR1 is GITISATS and CDR2 is ISYDGTV in the germline V gene (reference sequence). Trimming took 5 bases from V and 5 from J; bases not matched to a gene: 3. The CDR3 DNA reads TGTGCCTTGTGGGCTGATTATAAGAAACTCTTT. It codes for CALWADYKKLF.

The chain employs TRGV2 and TRGJ1 or TRGJ2. The V and J ends lost 4 bases and 5 bases, in that order; junction bases with no gene match: 29. Germline CDR1 reads EGSNGY; CDR2 reads YDSYNSKV. This CDR3 is 20 amino acids long. The CDR3 region has the DNA TGTGCCACCTGGGATGGGCAACTGGAGCTGCGTGGGATTTACGATTATAAGAAACTCTTT. Translation: CATWDGQLELRGIYDYKKLF.

The chain joins TRGV8 to TRGJP1. Germline CDR1 and CDR2: VENAVY and YDSYNSRV. This CDR3 has 16 residues. J lost 0 bases, V lost 1 base, and 5 bases had no gene match. The CDR3 DNA reads TGTGCCACCTGGGATAGTTTAAATACCACTGGTTGGTTCAAGATATTT. This codes for CATWDSLNTTGWFKIF.

On this clone: Other DNA sequences in this sample translate to the same CDR3. This chain connects TRGV4 to TRGJ1 or TRGJ2. The germline CDR1 and CDR2 sequences are EGSTGY and YDSYTSSV. The CDR3 length is 13 residues. The V gene end was trimmed by 1 base and the J gene end by 6 bases; junction bases not matched to a gene: 6. CDR3: CATWDGLGYKKLF. CDR3 nucleotides: TGTGCCACCTGGGATGGCTTGGGTTATAAGAAACTCTTT.

The genes are TRGV9 and TRGJP2. The CDR3 totals 13 residues. The trim removed 3 bases at V and 9 bases at J, leaving 7 bases unmatched. Germline-derived CDR1 and CDR2 are GITISATS and ISYDGTV (reference sequence). CDR3 sequence reads: CALWEILYWIKTF. The CDR3 DNA follows: TGTGCCTTGTGGGAGATATTATATTGGATCAAGACGTTT.

This clone was seen more than once but under ten times. The chain uses TRGV3 and TRGJ1 or TRGJ2. V was pared by 2 bases and J by 6 bases, with 10 bases of the junction left unmatched. Germline-derived CDR1 and CDR2 are VTNTFY and YDVSTARD (reference sequence). The CDR3 covers 14 residues. The DNA of the CDR3 is TGTGCCACCTGGGACACTGGGTTGTGTTATAAGAAACTCTTT. It translates to CATWDTGLCYKKLF.

Points on this clone: At one end, the junction sequence differs from germline, possibly due to a read error. V is TRGV3 and J is TRGJP2. CDR3 length: 15 amino acids. From germline, CDR1 is VTNTFY and CDR2 YDVSTARD (reference sequence). The CDR3 DNA reads as TGCGCCACCTGGGACCATCGAGGGGGTGATTGGATCAAGACGTTT. This gives the protein CATWDHRGGDWIKTF.

The chain couples TRGV8 to TRGJ1 or TRGJ2. V trimming: 5 bases; J trimming: 2 bases; junction bases outside the gene matches: 9. The CDR3 totals 14 residues. Germline V gives CDR1 VENAVY, CDR2 YDSYNSRV. The CDR3 bases are TGTGCCACCTGGGGCGTAGGAGATTATTATAAGAAACTCTTT. Amino acids: CATWGVGDYYKKLF.

This clone came up a few times. The identical CDR3 is also encoded by other nucleotide sequences in the sample. V and J are TRGV3 and TRGJ1 or TRGJ2. Germline trimming cut 0 bases from V and 3 bases from J; bases unmatched to any gene: 5. Germline values: CDR1 VTNTFY, CDR2 YDVSTARD (reference sequence). This CDR3 has 14 residues. The CDR3 DNA is TGTGCCACCTGGGACAGGCCAGGTTATTATAAGAAACTCTTT. The encoded protein is CATWDRPGYYKKLF.

This clone was seen more than once but under ten times. The same CDR3 also results from other DNA sequences found in this sample. The genes are TRGV3 and TRGJ1 or TRGJ2. This CDR3 is 12 amino acids long. V gave up 3 bases and J gave up 7 bases; unmatched junction bases: 6. The germline V gene has CDR1 VTNTFY and CDR2 YDVSTARD (reference sequence). The CDR3 protein is CATWDLGYKKLF. The CDR3 coding sequence is TGTGCCACCTGGGACCTAGGGTATAAGAAACTCTTT.

The chain links TRGV4 to TRGJ1 or TRGJ2. Germline CDR1 is EGSTGY and CDR2 is YDSYTSSV. The CDR3 covers 13 residues. Trimming at V came to 4 bases and at J to 11 bases, leaving 14 bases not matched to a gene. The CDR3 DNA reads TGTGCCACCTGGGAGCCTCCCCTTAGGGAGAAACTCTTT. The encoded protein is CATWEPPLREKLF.

In its sample, this clone was seen a few times. Different DNA sequences within this sample yield the same CDR3. This rearrangement joins TRGV4 to TRGJ1 or TRGJ2. Per germline, CDR1 EGSTGY and CDR2 YDSYTSSV. The V segment lost 5 bases and the J segment 4 bases; nucleotides outside the gene matches: 5. The CDR3 contains 12 residues. This CDR3 is CATWVTYYKKLF. As DNA, the CDR3 is TGTGCCACCTGGGTAACATATTATAAGAAACTCTTT.